The 29 T cell receptor beta chains below come from one sample, sequenced in a study of vaccination effects on CD4 cells after COVID-19. The authors isolated CD4+ T cells after roughly 10 days of culture. It was two doses of either the BNT162b2 or mRNA-1273 vaccine that participants received. These receptors' antigens are unknown. Profiling relied on immunoSEQ multiplex PCR, and the TCRdb table lists in-frame clones only, not all of them. The sample lists tens of thousands of clones, around 80% occurring once. The specimen was CD4+ T cells from PBMCs cultured without peptide, collected after COVID-19 vaccination. The source is a human donor who received a COVID-19 vaccine.

The V and J genes are TRBV27 and TRBJ1-2; the match to TRBD1 covers 8 bases. There are 14 residues in the CDR3. Trimming removed 8 bases from V and 4 bases from J; junction bases left unmatched: 9. Germline lookup yields CDR1 MNHEY and CDR2 SMNVEV (reference sequence). The CDR3 protein is CASGEHGQGYGYTF. The CDR3 coding sequence is TGTGCCAGCGGCGAACATGGACAGGGCTATGGCTACACCTTC.

V usage is TRBV5-1 and J usage is TRBJ1-5, with D maybe TRBD1 (5 bases). This CDR3 has 13 residues. From germline, CDR1 is SGHRS and CDR2 YFSETQ. V was cut by 0 bases and J by 7 bases, with 8 bases left in between. The CDR3 DNA sequence: TGCGCCAGCAGCTTGGCCAGGGACCAGCCCCAGCATTTT. Translated, it gives CASSLARDQPQHF. Full variable domain (rest looked up from reference TRBV5-1 and TRBJ1-5): KAGVTQTPRYLIKTRGQQVTLSCSPISGHRSVSWYQQTPGQGLQFLFEYFSETQRNKGNFPGRFSGRQFSNSRSEMNVSTLELGDSALYLCASSLARDQPQHFGDGTRLSIL.

This chain connects TRBV6-5 to TRBJ1-5, with a weak D call TRBD1 (5 bases). CDR1 is MNHEY and CDR2 is SVGAGI in the germline V gene. The CDR3 covers 14 residues. V was clipped by 0 bases and J by 6 bases, with 9 bases between them. This CDR3 reads CASSYSRVGQPQHF. The CDR3 bases are TGTGCCAGCAGTTACTCCAGGGTGGGTCAGCCCCAGCATTTT.

J is TRBJ1-5 and V is TRBV6-5, with D possibly TRBD1 on 5 matching bases. The CDR3 runs to 14 residues. Deletions cut 6 bases from V and 0 bases from J, with 9 bases between. CDR1 MNHEY and CDR2 SVGAGI come from the germline V gene. For the CDR3, the DNA is TGTGCCAGCAGGCAGGGCACTAGCAATCAGCCCCAGCATTTT. Translating it yields CASRQGTSNQPQHF.

This clone was seen more than once but under ten times. This chain joins TRBV4-2 and TRBJ1-3; D may be TRBD1 (6 bases). The V gene's germline CDR1 is LGHNA and CDR2 YNFKEQ. V dropped 0 bases and J dropped 4 bases, with 13 bases sitting between them. The CDR3 is 16 amino acids. CDR3 sequence (DNA): TGTGCCAGCAGCCAAGAAATAGGGGGGCTCGGAAACACCATATATTTT. Protein sequence: CASSQEIGGLGNTIYF.

This rearrangement joins TRBV7-9 to TRBJ1-1, with TRBD1 as a possible D gene (6 bases). CDR3 size: 16 residues. Trimming took 5 bases from V and 2 from J, leaving 18 bases between them. CDR1 is SEHNR, CDR2 FQNEAQ, per germline (reference sequence). The CDR3 is CASSPRGGPGNTEAFF. The DNA for the CDR3 is TGTGCCAGCAGCCCGCGGGGGGGGCCCGGCAACACTGAAGCTTTCTTT.

The rearrangement links TRBV7-9 to TRBJ2-1; TRBD2 matches at 8 bases. The CDR3 consists of 16 residues. The germline CDR1 and CDR2 sequences are SEHNR and FQNEAQ (reference sequence). V shed 5 bases, J shed 3 bases, and the junction held 9 bases outside the gene matches. The DNA for the CDR3 is TGTGCCAGCAGCGTTAGCGGCGGGGGGCGCTACAATGAGCAGTTCTTC. Protein sequence: CASSVSGGGRYNEQFF.

The rearrangement links TRBV7-9 to TRBJ1-4, with 10 nucleotides matching TRBD1. This CDR3 has 19 residues. Germline V gives CDR1 SEHNR, CDR2 FQNEAQ (reference sequence). V shed 0 bases and J 1 base; nucleotides not matched to a gene: 8. The CDR3 nucleotides read TGTGCCAGCAGCTTAGCCGGACAGGGGGTGCTGGTAACTAATGAAAAACTGTTTTTT. Protein product: CASSLAGQGVLVTNEKLFF. Full variable domain (rest looked up from reference TRBV7-9 and TRBJ1-4): DTGVSQNPRHKITKRGQNVTFRCDPISEHNRLYWYRQTLGQGPEFLTYFQNEAQLEKSRLLSDRFSAERPKGSFSTLEIQRTEQGDSAMYLCASSLAGQGVLVTNEKLFFGSGTQLSVL.

The chain couples TRBV24-1 to TRBJ1-5; D unclear. V shed 5 bases and J shed 1 base, with 5 bases lying between them. The CDR3 extends over 13 amino acids. Germline V gives CDR1 KGHDR, CDR2 SFDVKD. The CDR3 loop reads CATSGWSNQPQHF. DNA for the CDR3: TGTGCCACCAGTGGATGGAGCAATCAGCCCCAGCATTTT.

The rearrangement links TRBV9 to TRBJ2-1; 13 nucleotides agree with TRBD2. With 2 bases clipped from V and 5 bases from J, the junction kept 1 base outside the gene matches. The germline gives CDR1 SGDLS, CDR2 YYNGEE. The CDR3 totals 15 residues. This CDR3 is CASSVGTSGDNEQFF. DNA for the CDR3: TGTGCCAGCAGCGTCGGGACTAGCGGGGACAATGAGCAGTTCTTC.

The chain combines TRBV7-9 with TRBJ1-2, with D perhaps TRBD1 (5 bases). V was shortened by 3 bases and J by 8 bases, with 19 bases between the two germline ends. CDR3 length: 15 residues. The germline gives CDR1 SEHNR, CDR2 FQNEAQ (reference sequence). CDR3 in DNA: TGTGCCAGCAGCTTCGCGCGGGGGGTTGGCCTCGGCTACACCTTC. Its protein product is CASSFARGVGLGYTF.

The chain joins TRBV6-5 to TRBJ1-2; possible D gene TRBD1, 6 bases. V lost 6 bases and J 7 bases, leaving 18 bases between the germline ends. This CDR3 is 14 amino acids long. Per germline, CDR1 MNHEY and CDR2 SVGAGI. Written as DNA, the CDR3 is TGTGCCAGCAGACGGTCGTCGGAGGGGGGTGGCTACACCTTC. This translates into CASRRSSEGGGYTF.

This chain uses TRBV4-1 with TRBJ1-5; a weak D match, TRBD1 (6 bases). The germline gives CDR1 MGHRA, CDR2 YSYEKL. Trimming removed 1 base from V and 1 base from J, with 11 bases in between. The CDR3 is 16 amino acids. In DNA form, the CDR3 reads TGCGCCAGCAGCCAAGCAGGGGCACTGAGCAATCAGCCCCAGCATTTT. It is translated as CASSQAGALSNQPQHF.

The chain employs TRBV2 and TRBJ2-5, with TRBD2 matching 14 bases. The CDR3 loop spans 17 amino acids. CDR1 and CDR2 from the germline V gene are SNHLY and FYNNEI. J lost 5 bases, V lost 5 bases, and 10 bases had no gene match. Here the CDR3 reads CASSQETSGGAWETQYF. The CDR3 DNA is TGTGCCAGCAGTCAAGAGACTAGCGGGGGGGCTTGGGAGACCCAGTACTTC.

The chain has TRBV7-3 and TRBJ2-3; TRBD2 agrees at 11 bases. This CDR3 is 16 amino acids long. V shed 3 bases, J shed 0 bases, and the junction held 2 bases outside the gene matches. Germline values: CDR1 SGHTA, CDR2 FQGTGA. The CDR3 loop reads CASSLGLAVSTDTQYF. The CDR3 DNA is TGTGCCAGCAGCTTGGGACTAGCGGTTAGCACAGATACGCAGTATTTT. The full variable domain, its missing parts supplied by reference TRBV7-3 and TRBJ2-3, is GAGVSQTPSNKVTEKGKYVELRCDPISGHTALYWYRQSLGQGPEFLIYFQGTGAADDSGLPNDRFFAVRPEGSVSTLKIQRTERGDSAVYLCASSLGLAVSTDTQYFGPGTRLTVL.

This sequence joins TRBV10-3 and TRBJ1-2, with D possibly being TRBD1 (5 bases). CDR3 size: 14 residues. V was cut by 4 bases and J by 4 bases, with 13 bases left in between. Germline-derived CDR1 and CDR2 are ENHRY and SYGVKD. CDR3 in DNA: TGTGCCATCAGTGTATCGGGGGAGCTCTATGGCTACACCTTC. Its protein is CAISVSGELYGYTF.

V is TRBV19 and J is TRBJ1-4; D is undetermined. Germline CDR1 is LNHDA and CDR2 is SQIVND (reference sequence). There are 18 residues in the CDR3. Trimming removed 4 bases from V and 0 bases from J, with 18 bases in between. CDR3 sequence: CASSSRPARPTTNEKLFF. CDR3 bases: TGTGCCAGTAGTAGCCGCCCGGCCAGACCCACAACTAATGAAAAACTGTTTTTT.

The chain combines TRBV3-1 (or the pseudogene TRBV3-2) with TRBJ1-2; 8 positions match TRBD1. V was clipped by 0 bases and J by 6 bases; unmatched bases: 12. The V gene's germline CDR1 is LGHDT and CDR2 YNNKEL (reference sequence). CDR3 length: 17 residues. The CDR3: CASSQEGRGRGLDGYTF. CDR3 sequence (DNA): TGTGCCAGCAGCCAAGAAGGCCGAGGCAGGGGGCTGGATGGCTACACCTTC.

This chain connects TRBV25-1 to TRBJ1-2; D gene unclear. This CDR3 spans 11 amino acids. V was clipped by 8 bases and J by 6 bases, with 10 bases between them. The V gene's germline CDR1 is MGHDK and CDR2 SYGVNS. The CDR3 region is CASPRPNGYTF. CDR3 in DNA: TGTGCCAGCCCCCGGCCCAATGGCTACACCTTC.

This clone was counted a single time. The chain uses TRBV4-3 and TRBJ2-5, with D tentatively TRBD2 (6 bases). V shed 1 base and J shed 1 base, with 16 bases lying between them. The CDR3 contains 17 residues. Per the germline V gene, CDR1 is LGHNA and CDR2 is YSLEER. The CDR3: CASSQALSGYTQETQYF. The CDR3, as DNA: TGCGCCAGCAGCCAAGCCCTGAGCGGGTACACCCAAGAGACCCAGTACTTC.

The chain has TRBV18 and TRBJ2-1; D remains ambiguous. With 4 bases removed from V and 3 bases from J, the gap between germline ends came to 4 bases. The CDR3 has 12 amino acids. CDR1 and CDR2 from the germline V gene are KGHSH and LQKENI. The CDR3 DNA reads TGTGCCAGCTCACACAACTACAATGAGCAGTTCTTC. Its translation is CASSHNYNEQFF.

V gene TRBV4-3 combines with J gene TRBJ2-1; no firm D call. CDR1 and CDR2 from the germline V gene are LGHNA and YSLEER. This CDR3 spans 15 amino acids. The ends were cut back, 0 bases at V and 0 bases at J, with 6 bases in the middle. In DNA form, the CDR3 reads TGCGCCAGCAGCCAAGACAGGCACTCCTACAATGAGCAGTTCTTC. Its protein is CASSQDRHSYNEQFF.

This clone showed up just once. V and J are TRBV28 and TRBJ1-2, with D possibly matching TRBD1 (5 bases). The germline V and J ends were trimmed by 7 bases and 5 bases, with 11 bases remaining between them. The CDR3 contains 12 residues. The germline gives CDR1 MDHEN, CDR2 SYDVKM. CDR3 sequence reads: CASTRGTYGYTF. CDR3 sequence (DNA): TGTGCCAGCACCCGGGGGACGTATGGCTACACCTTC.

J is TRBJ2-3 and V is TRBV12-5; D may be TRBD2 (5 bases). V was cut by 10 bases and J by 4 bases, with 12 bases left in between. From germline, CDR1 is LGHNT and CDR2 FRNRAP. The CDR3 has 12 amino acids. CDR3 sequence reads: CATSGGADTQYF. DNA for the CDR3: TGTGCTACCTCAGGAGGCGCAGATACGCAGTATTTT.

The CDR3 nucleotides read TGTGCCAGCAGTTTAACGGGGGCTATGCAGAAACTGTTTTTT. It is translated as CASSLTGAMQKLFF. This chain uses TRBV6-5 with TRBJ1-4, with a tentative D call TRBD1 (6 bases). Per germline, CDR1 MNHEY and CDR2 SVGAGI. The CDR3 consists of 14 residues. V lost 4 bases to trimming and J lost 11 bases, with 17 bases between them.

The genes are TRBV5-1 and TRBJ2-7; D tentatively reads TRBD1 or TRBD2 (6 bases each). Germline CDR1 is SGHRS and CDR2 is YFSETQ. The CDR3 loop spans 14 amino acids. Trimming cost V 7 bases and J 4 bases, with 18 bases left between them. DNA for the CDR3: TGCGCCAGCTCCCCCAGCCAGGGGACTTACGAGCAGTACGTC. Its protein is CASSPSQGTYEQYV.

The chain carries TRBV6-2 or TRBV6-3 and TRBJ2-1, with TRBD1 matching over 7 bases. This CDR3 is 16 amino acids long. The V and J ends lost 1 base and 8 bases, in that order; junction bases with no gene match: 11. Germline lookup yields CDR1 MNHEY and CDR2 SVGEGT. CDR3 coding DNA: TGTGCCAGCAGTTACTTACAGGGGTCTTTTTGGGATGAGCAGTTCTTC. It specifies CASSYLQGSFWDEQFF.

This clone was detected a few times. J is TRBJ1-6 and V is TRBV6-5; D gene uncertain. Trimming removed 6 bases from V and 8 bases from J, with 8 bases in between. Germline V gene data show CDR1 as MNHEY and CDR2 as SVGAGI. The CDR3 spans 12 residues. CDR3 nucleotide sequence: TGTGCCAGCAGCTACCGTGATTCACCCCTCCACTTT. Translation: CASSYRDSPLHF.

This chain uses TRBV7-3 with TRBJ2-3; 8 bases agree with TRBD1. The germline CDR1 and CDR2 sequences are SGHTA and FQGTGA. V lost 5 bases and J lost 3; bases outside the gene matches: 7. The CDR3 has 15 amino acids. The CDR3 region is CASSPNQGATDTQYF. The CDR3 bases are TGTGCCAGCAGCCCTAATCAGGGGGCAACAGATACGCAGTATTTT.